The clone carrying this T cell receptor beta chain turned up a few times. What it binds is unknown. These data come from a study of response to subunit inactivated influenza vaccine. General study results and limits: Authors proposed each seasonal influenza vaccination draws in few new T cells.

CDR1 MNHEY and CDR2 SVGEGT come from the germline V gene. This CDR3 has 16 amino acids. Trimming removed 6 bases from V and 9 bases from J; junction bases left unmatched: 14. One entry per CDR3 protein, called by TCRdb with MiXCR from the RT-PCR reads. The data contain fewer than 700,000 distinct CDR3 sequences, approximately 13% of them singletons. The chain combines TRBV6-2 or TRBV6-3 with TRBJ1-6, with TRBD1 matching 7 bases. The TCR originated in a man in his fifties or sixties who received an inactivated influenza vaccine. Sample: PBMCs from blood, taken about 40 days after vaccination. CDR3 loop: CASRATYDRAGSPLHF. CDR3 DNA: TGTGCCAGCAGAGCCACCTACGACAGGGCCGGTTCACCCCTCCACTTT.